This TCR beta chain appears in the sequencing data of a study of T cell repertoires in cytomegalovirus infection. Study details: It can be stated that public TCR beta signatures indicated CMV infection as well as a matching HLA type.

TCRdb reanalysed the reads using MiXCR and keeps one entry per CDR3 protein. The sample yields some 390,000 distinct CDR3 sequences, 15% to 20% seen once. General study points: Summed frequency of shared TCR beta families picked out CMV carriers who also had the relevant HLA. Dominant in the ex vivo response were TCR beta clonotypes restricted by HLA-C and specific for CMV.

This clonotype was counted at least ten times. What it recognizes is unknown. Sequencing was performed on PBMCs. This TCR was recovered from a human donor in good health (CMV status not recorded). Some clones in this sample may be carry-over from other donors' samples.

Here the CDR3 reads CASSLLGPSSGNTIYF. The CDR3 coding sequence is TGTGCCAGCAGCTTACTGGGACCTAGCTCTGGAAACACCATATATTTT. This chain links TRBV7-2 with TRBJ1-3, with D possibly TRBD1 on 5 matching bases. Trimming took 2 bases from V and 0 from J, leaving 11 bases between them. The germline CDR1 and CDR2 sequences are SGHTA and FQGNSA. This CDR3 has 16 residues.